Here is one T cell receptor beta chain with its context. Antigen: not known. A junction end diverges from the germline sequence, so it may reflect a read error. This entry belongs to a study of blood T cells in healthy people across ages. Findings of the study overall: Significant beta diversity loss was already apparent by age roughly 44, declining roughly linearly.

CDR1 and CDR2 from the germline V gene are SGHDT and YYEEEE. The CDR3 runs 13 residues. Primers used in a second PCR of about 7 to 12 cycles were a sample-barcoded 5' primer and a J-beta primer mix. TCRdb analysed the 5' RACE reads with MiXCR anew, one entry per CDR3 protein. The sample lists around 1,000,000 distinct CDR3 sequences, almost 25% occurring once. Each donor's blood draw was 8.5 to 10 milliliters of peripheral blood. A minimum of 7 million PBMCs was isolated per sample. These data were also reused for a study on T cells of mothers and their children. According to that study: Versus unrelated pairs, overlap was slightly higher in related mother-child pairs, without reaching significance.

Material: blood. The origin of this receptor is a girl aged 2 to 10 in good health. The chain recombines TRBV5-6 with TRBJ2-3; no reliable D call. CDR3 DNA sequence: TGTGCCAGCCTCACCACCCAATACTCTCGGCCCTACTTT. Translation gives CASLTTQYSRPYF.